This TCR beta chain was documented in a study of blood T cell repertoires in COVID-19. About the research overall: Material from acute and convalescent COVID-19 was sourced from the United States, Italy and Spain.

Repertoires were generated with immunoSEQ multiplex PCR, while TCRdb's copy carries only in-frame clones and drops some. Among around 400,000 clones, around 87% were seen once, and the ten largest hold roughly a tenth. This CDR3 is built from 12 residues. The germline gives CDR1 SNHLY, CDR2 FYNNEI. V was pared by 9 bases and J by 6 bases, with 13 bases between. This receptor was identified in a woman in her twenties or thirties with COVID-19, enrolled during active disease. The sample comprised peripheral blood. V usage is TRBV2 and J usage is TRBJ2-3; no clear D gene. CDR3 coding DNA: TGTGCCAGTAACTCCGACGGGGATACGCAGTATTTT. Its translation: CASNSDGDTQYF.